The rows below give T cell receptor beta chains drawn from one sample of a study of response to subunit inactivated influenza vaccine. MiXCR, run by TCRdb on the RT-PCR reads, gives a single entry per CDR3 protein. Here the sample spans 500,000 to 550,000 distinct CDR3 sequences, 20% to 25% being singletons. A further study also used this sample, focusing on T cells expressing NK-cell markers.

The sample here was CD4+ T cells sorted from PBMCs, taken roughly 12 days after vaccination. Receptors were obtained from a man aged 50-59 years who received an inactivated influenza vaccine. CDR3s leave out the opening cysteine and the closing phenylalanine or tryptophan.

V gene | CDR3 protein
TRBV7-9 | ASSSDTAYEQY
TRBV29-1 | SVEGRQLNEQF
TRBV4-3 | ASSQDPRDNEQF
TRBV12-3/TRBV12-4 | ASSLASGTGTYEQY
TRBV27 | ASSGTGASTRYEQY
TRBV7-2 | ASSLMGGTLKTDTQY
TRBV5-1 | ASSLWAEGTDTQY
TRBV9 | ASTVGLVTDTQY
TRBV7-8 | ASSSRLWGRARTDTQY
TRBV3-1 | ASSRGQGGISTGELF
TRBV5-1 | ASSSPPGQGAGNTIY
TRBV3-1 | ASSRIVNTEAF
TRBV2 | ASRDRATYEQY
TRBV6-1 | ASSPRTIGNTEAF
TRBV7-8 | ASSPRRVGTDTQY
TRBV10-3 | AISAGRAQH
TRBV7-2 | ASSSAASYEQY
TRBV12-3/TRBV12-4 | ASSFPPEKLF
TRBV20-1 | SAKEGRLDEQY
TRBV3-1 | ASSQRGRDYT
TRBV2 | ASSDPLATDTQY
TRBV20-1 | SASPVRTGNYGYT
TRBV9 | ASSVVGEDTQY